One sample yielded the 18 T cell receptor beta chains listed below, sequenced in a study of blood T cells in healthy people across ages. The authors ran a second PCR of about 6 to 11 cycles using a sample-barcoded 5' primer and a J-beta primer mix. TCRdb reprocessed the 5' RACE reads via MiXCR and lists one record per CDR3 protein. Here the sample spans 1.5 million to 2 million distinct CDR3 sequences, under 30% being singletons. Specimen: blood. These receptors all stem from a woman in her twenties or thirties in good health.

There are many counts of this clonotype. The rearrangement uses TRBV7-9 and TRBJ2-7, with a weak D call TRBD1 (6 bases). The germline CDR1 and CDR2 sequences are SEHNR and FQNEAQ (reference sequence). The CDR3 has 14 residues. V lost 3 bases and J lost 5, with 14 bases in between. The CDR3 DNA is TGTGCCAGCAGCTTTGGCAGGGGAGTCGACGAGCAGTACTTC. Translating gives CASSFGRGVDEQYF.

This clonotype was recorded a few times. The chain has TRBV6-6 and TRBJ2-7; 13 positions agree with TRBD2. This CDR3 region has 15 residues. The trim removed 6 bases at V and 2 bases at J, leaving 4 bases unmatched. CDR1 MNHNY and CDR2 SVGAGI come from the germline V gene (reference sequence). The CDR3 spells CASRSGTSGAYEQYF. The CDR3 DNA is TGTGCCAGCAGAAGTGGGACTAGCGGGGCCTACGAGCAGTACTTC.

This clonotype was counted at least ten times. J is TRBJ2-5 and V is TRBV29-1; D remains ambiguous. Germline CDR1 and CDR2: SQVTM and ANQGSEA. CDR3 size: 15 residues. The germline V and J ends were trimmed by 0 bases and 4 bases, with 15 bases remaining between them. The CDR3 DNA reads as TGCAGCGTTGAAGATCTACTCGGCTGGGGAGAGACCCAGTACTTC. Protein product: CSVEDLLGWGETQYF.

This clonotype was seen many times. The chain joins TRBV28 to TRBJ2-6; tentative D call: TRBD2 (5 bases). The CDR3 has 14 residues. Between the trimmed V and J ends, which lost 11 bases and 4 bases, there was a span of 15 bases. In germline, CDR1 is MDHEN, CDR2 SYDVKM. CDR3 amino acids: CACSERPGANVLTF. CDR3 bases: TGTGCCTGTTCGGAGCGGCCCGGGGCCAACGTCCTGACTTTC.

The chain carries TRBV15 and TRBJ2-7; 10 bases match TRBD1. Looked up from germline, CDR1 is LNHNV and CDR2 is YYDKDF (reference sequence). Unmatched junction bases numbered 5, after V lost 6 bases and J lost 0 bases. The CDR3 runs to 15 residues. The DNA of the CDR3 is TGTGCCACCAGTATCCGGGACAGGGGCTCCTACGAGCAGTACTTC. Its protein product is CATSIRDRGSYEQYF.

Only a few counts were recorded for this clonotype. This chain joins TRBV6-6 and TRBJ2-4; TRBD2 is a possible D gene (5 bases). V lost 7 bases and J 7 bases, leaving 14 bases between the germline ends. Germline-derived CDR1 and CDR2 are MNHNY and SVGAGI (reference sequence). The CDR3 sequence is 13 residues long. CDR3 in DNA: TGTGCCAGCACCAGAAGTAGCGATAACATTCAGTACTTC. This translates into CASTRSSDNIQYF.

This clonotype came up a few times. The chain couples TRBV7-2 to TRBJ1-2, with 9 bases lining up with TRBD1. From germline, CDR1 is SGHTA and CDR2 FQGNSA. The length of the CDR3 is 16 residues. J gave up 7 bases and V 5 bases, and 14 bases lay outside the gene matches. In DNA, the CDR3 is TGTGCCAGCAGCCCCGTTCTCGGGACAGGGTCGGTTGGCTACACCTTC. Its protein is CASSPVLGTGSVGYTF.

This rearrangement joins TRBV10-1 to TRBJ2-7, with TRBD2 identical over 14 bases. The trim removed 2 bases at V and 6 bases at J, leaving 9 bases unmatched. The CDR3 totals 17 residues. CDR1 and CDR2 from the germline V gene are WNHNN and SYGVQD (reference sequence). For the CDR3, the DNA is TGCGCCAGCAGTGAGGCCCGGACTAGCGGGAGGAGTATCGAGCAGTACTTC. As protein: CASSEARTSGRSIEQYF.

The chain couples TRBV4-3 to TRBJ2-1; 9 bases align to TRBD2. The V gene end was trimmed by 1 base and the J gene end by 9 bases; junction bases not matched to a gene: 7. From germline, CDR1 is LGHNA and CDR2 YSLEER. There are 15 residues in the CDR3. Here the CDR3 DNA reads TGCGCCAGCAGCCAAGGACTAGCGGAGTTTGTTGAGCAGTTCTTC. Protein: CASSQGLAEFVEQFF.

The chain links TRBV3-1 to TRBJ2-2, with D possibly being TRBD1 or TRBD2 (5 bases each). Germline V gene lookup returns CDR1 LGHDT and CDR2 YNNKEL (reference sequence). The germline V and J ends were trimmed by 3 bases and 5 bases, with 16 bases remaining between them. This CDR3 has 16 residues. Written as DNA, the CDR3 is TGTGCCAGCAGCCACAGGGACGTGAGGAGAACCGGGGAGCTGTTTTTT. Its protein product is CASSHRDVRRTGELFF.

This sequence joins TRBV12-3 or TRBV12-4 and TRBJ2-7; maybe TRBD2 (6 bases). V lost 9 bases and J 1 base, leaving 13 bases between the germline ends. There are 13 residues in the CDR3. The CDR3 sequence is CASPGLLSYEQYF. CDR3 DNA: TGTGCCAGTCCGGGACTCCTATCCTACGAGCAGTACTTC.

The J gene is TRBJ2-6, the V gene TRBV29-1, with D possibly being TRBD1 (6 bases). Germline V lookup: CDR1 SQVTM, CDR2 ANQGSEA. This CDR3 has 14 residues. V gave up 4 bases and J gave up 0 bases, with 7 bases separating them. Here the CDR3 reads CSVGQDSGANVLTF. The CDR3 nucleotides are TGCAGCGTTGGACAGGACTCTGGGGCCAACGTCCTGACTTTC.

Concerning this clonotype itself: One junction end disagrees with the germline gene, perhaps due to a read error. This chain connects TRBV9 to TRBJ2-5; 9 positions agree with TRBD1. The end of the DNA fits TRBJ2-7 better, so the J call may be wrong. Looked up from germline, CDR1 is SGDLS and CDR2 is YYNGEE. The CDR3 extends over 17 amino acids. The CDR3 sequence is CACSGSWTGTGPREQYF. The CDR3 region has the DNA TGTGCCTGCAGCGGTAGTTGGACCGGGACAGGGCCTCGCGAGCAGTACTTC.

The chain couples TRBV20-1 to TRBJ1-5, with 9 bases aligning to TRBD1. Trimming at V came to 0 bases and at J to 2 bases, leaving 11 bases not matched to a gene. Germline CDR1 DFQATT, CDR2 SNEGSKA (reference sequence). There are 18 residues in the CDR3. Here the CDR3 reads CSAREPLRDRVGNQPQHF. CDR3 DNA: TGCAGTGCTAGAGAACCACTCCGGGACAGGGTTGGCAATCAGCCCCAGCATTTT.

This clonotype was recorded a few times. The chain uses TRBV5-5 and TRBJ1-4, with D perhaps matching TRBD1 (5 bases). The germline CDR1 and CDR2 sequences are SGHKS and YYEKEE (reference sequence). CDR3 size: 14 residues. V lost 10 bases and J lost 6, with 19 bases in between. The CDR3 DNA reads TGTGCCGGCACTGATCTGGGGGGGGATGAAAAACTGTTTTTT. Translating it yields CAGTDLGGDEKLFF.

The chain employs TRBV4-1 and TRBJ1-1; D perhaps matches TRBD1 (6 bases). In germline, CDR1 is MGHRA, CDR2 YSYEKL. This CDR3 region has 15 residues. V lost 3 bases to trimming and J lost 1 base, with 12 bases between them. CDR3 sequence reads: CASSHPRTANTEAFF. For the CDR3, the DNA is TGCGCCAGCAGCCACCCCCGGACAGCGAACACTGAAGCTTTCTTT.

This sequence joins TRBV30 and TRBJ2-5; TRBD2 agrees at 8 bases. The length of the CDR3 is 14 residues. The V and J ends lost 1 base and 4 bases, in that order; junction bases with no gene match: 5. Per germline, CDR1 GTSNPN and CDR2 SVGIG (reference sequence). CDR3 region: CAWSAGGSGETQYF. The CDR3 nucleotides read TGTGCCTGGAGTGCGGGGGGGTCAGGAGAGACCCAGTACTTC.

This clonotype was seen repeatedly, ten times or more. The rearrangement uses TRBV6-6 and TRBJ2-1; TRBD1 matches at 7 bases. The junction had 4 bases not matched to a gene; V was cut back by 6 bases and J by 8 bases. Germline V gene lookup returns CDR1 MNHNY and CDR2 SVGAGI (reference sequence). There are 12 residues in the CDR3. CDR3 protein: CASSQTGYEQFF. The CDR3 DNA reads TGTGCCAGCAGCCAGACAGGGTATGAGCAGTTCTTC.